The 18 T cell receptor beta chains in this list originate from one sample, sequenced in a study of blood T cell repertoires in COVID-19 (dated by TCRdb to 2018 to 2021). The protocol used for the library was the immunoSEQ multiplex PCR assay. The clones in this table, taken by TCRdb from immuneACCESS, are in-frame only. Not every clone is retained; where verified, under half of the shortfall comes from an unresolved V gene, and the cause of the rest is unknown. The sample table shows 150,000 to 200,000 clones, and approximately 79% are seen once. The ten largest clones capture 15% to 20% of the sample. Material for sequencing was peripheral blood. These receptor sequences come from a woman aged 80 or over with acute or convalescent COVID-19.

This chain joins TRBV18 and TRBJ2-7, with D possibly TRBD1 on 5 matching bases. Trimming removed 5 bases at V and 4 bases at J, with 21 bases between. The V gene's germline CDR1 is KGHSH and CDR2 LQKENI. The CDR3 has 16 residues. Here the CDR3 reads CASSYFTGPQGYEQYF. The CDR3 DNA is TGTGCCAGCTCATACTTTACAGGTCCCCAGGGTTACGAGCAGTACTTC.

The chain employs TRBV18 and TRBJ2-3, with D unclear. Trimming cost V 6 bases and J 0 bases, with 7 bases left between them. The CDR3 is 13 amino acids. The germline CDR1 and CDR2 sequences are KGHSH and LQKENI. This chain's CDR3 is CASSSSSTDTQYF. DNA of the CDR3: TGTGCCAGCTCCTCCTCTAGCACAGATACGCAGTATTTT.

This sequence joins TRBV19 and TRBJ1-1, with 11 bases identical to TRBD1. Losses at the gene ends were 8 bases for V and 5 bases for J; bases not matched to a gene: 4. Germline V gene lookup returns CDR1 LNHDA and CDR2 SQIVND (reference sequence). The CDR3 is 13 residues long. The DNA for the CDR3 is TGTGCCAGTGGACAGGGGGCTAGTACTGAAGCTTTCTTT. It codes for CASGQGASTEAFF.

The chain joins TRBV10-2 to TRBJ2-7, with 9 nucleotides matching TRBD2. The CDR3 is 15 amino acids. Germline CDR1 reads WSHSY; CDR2 reads SAAADI. Germline trimming cut 0 bases from V and 6 bases from J; bases unmatched to any gene: 6. CDR3 nucleotide sequence: TGCGCCAGCAGTGAGTCGCTAGCGGGAAGCGGCGAGCAGTACTTC. Protein product: CASSESLAGSGEQYF.

This clone has only one observation. The chain links TRBV4-1 to TRBJ2-1; D is perhaps TRBD2 (5 bases). This CDR3 contains 17 residues. Germline-derived CDR1 and CDR2 are MGHRA and YSYEKL. The ends were cut back, 0 bases at V and 7 bases at J, with 19 bases in the middle. The CDR3 loop is CASSQDGLLRIGNEQFF. CDR3 bases: TGCGCCAGCAGCCAAGATGGACTTTTAAGAATTGGAAATGAGCAGTTCTTC.

The V gene is TRBV3-1 (or the pseudogene TRBV3-2), the J gene TRBJ1-2; 7 bases line up with TRBD1. CDR1 and CDR2 (germline): LGHDT, YNNKEL (reference sequence). CDR3 length: 15 residues. Trimming cost V 4 bases and J 2 bases; bases outside gene matches: 7. The CDR3 DNA reads TGTGCCAGCAGCCCTCGACAGGGTCCCAACTATGGCTACACCTTC. Residues: CASSPRQGPNYGYTF.

The chain is built from TRBV27 and TRBJ1-5, with D possibly matching TRBD1 (6 bases). CDR1 MNHEY and CDR2 SMNVEV come from the germline V gene (reference sequence). The CDR3 consists of 14 residues. V lost 3 bases to trimming and J lost 3 bases, with 9 bases between them. The CDR3 region is CASSFGQHNQPQHF. The CDR3, as DNA: TGTGCCAGCAGTTTTGGACAGCACAATCAGCCCCAGCATTTT.

The V call is TRBV18, the J call TRBJ2-3, with TRBD2 matching 12 bases. V trimming: 1 base; J trimming: 5 bases; junction bases outside the gene matches: 4. Per germline, CDR1 KGHSH and CDR2 LQKENI. The CDR3 extends over 16 amino acids. The CDR3 region is CASSPLPSGGGDTQYF. The CDR3 DNA reads TGTGCCAGCTCACCACTCCCTAGCGGGGGGGGAGATACGCAGTATTTT.

The V and J genes are TRBV13 and TRBJ2-1; 16 positions agree with TRBD2. CDR3 length equals 18 residues. Germline V lookup: CDR1 PRHDT, CDR2 FYEKMQ (reference sequence). V trimming: 3 bases; J trimming: 8 bases; junction bases outside the gene matches: 10. The CDR3 DNA reads TGTGCCAGCAGCTTCTACGCCGGGACTAGCGGGAGGGTCGATGAGCAGTTCTTC. Its protein is CASSFYAGTSGRVDEQFF.

The genes are TRBV6-5 and TRBJ1-2; 9 nucleotides align to TRBD1. Germline trimming cut 6 bases from V and 3 bases from J; bases unmatched to any gene: 5. The CDR3 sequence is 14 residues long. The germline CDR1 and CDR2 sequences are MNHEY and SVGAGI. This CDR3 is CASRGTGMDYGYTF. The DNA of the CDR3 is TGTGCCAGCAGGGGGACAGGGATGGACTATGGCTACACCTTC.

The chain uses TRBV28 and TRBJ2-1; 11 nucleotides line up with TRBD2. J lost 6 bases, V lost 2 bases, and 3 bases had no gene match. In germline, CDR1 is MDHEN, CDR2 SYDVKM. This CDR3 region has 15 residues. The CDR3 DNA sequence: TGTGCCAGCAGTTTAAGACTAGCGGGAATCAATGAGCAGTTCTTC. This translates into CASSLRLAGINEQFF.

The rearrangement links TRBV19 to TRBJ1-4; D is possibly TRBD1 (5 bases). Trimming took off 7 bases at V and 0 bases at J, with 6 bases between the two ends. The CDR3 totals 13 residues. The germline CDR1 and CDR2 sequences are LNHDA and SQIVND (reference sequence). CDR3 in DNA: TGTGCCAGTACACAGGCAACTAATGAAAAACTGTTTTTT. Translation gives CASTQATNEKLFF.

The chain uses TRBV4-2 and TRBJ1-3, with D maybe TRBD1 (5 bases). The CDR3 consists of 15 residues. CDR1 and CDR2 from the germline V gene are LGHNA and YNFKEQ. V lost 0 bases, J lost 5 bases, and 11 bases lay in between. CDR3 region: CASSQDRAGRNTIYF. The DNA of the CDR3 is TGTGCCAGCAGCCAAGACAGGGCAGGAAGAAACACCATATATTTT.

This clone was observed at least ten times. This sequence joins TRBV13 and TRBJ2-1; TRBD2 matches at 8 bases. With V trimmed by 4 bases and J by 7 bases, 15 bases remained unmatched. The germline V gene encodes CDR1 PRHDT and CDR2 FYEKMQ (reference sequence). This CDR3 has 17 amino acids. The CDR3 loop is CASSSYRRGASENEQFF. In nucleotides, the CDR3 is TGTGCCAGCAGCTCGTATCGGCGGGGGGCGAGCGAGAATGAGCAGTTCTTC.

The V gene is TRBV4-3, the J gene TRBJ2-5; TRBD2 aligns across 8 bases. The trim removed 3 bases at V and 2 bases at J, leaving 17 bases unmatched. The CDR3 extends over 19 amino acids. The V gene's germline CDR1 is LGHNA and CDR2 YSLEER. The CDR3 sequence is CASSQILSGAGGLQETQYF. The CDR3 coding sequence is TGCGCCAGCAGCCAGATACTTAGCGGGGCCGGGGGTTTACAAGAGACCCAGTACTTC.

The chain uses TRBV5-6 and TRBJ1-2; the D is unclear. The CDR3 runs 17 residues. Deletions cut 4 bases from V and 5 bases from J, with 24 bases between. Per germline, CDR1 SGHDT and CDR2 YYEEEE. The CDR3 region has the DNA TGTGCCAGCAGCCCCCCCGTCTTCACCCCGAGAAGATATGGCTACACCTTC. This codes for CASSPPVFTPRRYGYTF.

The chain combines TRBV5-6 with TRBJ1-6; D remains unclear. Between the trimmed V and J ends, which lost 0 bases and 7 bases, there was a span of 11 bases. The CDR3 runs to 15 residues. From germline, CDR1 is SGHDT and CDR2 YYEEEE. This CDR3 is CASSLANYGNSPLHF. The CDR3 DNA reads as TGTGCCAGCAGCTTGGCAAATTACGGGAATTCACCCCTCCACTTT.

This chain links TRBV5-1 with TRBJ2-7, with 11 nucleotides matching TRBD2. The CDR3 length is 16 residues. The trim removed 0 bases at V and 2 bases at J, leaving 4 bases unmatched. Germline CDR1 is SGHRS and CDR2 is YFSETQ. The CDR3 is CASSLEASGGPYEQYF. The CDR3 coding sequence is TGCGCCAGCAGCTTGGAGGCTAGCGGGGGGCCCTACGAGCAGTACTTC.